This T cell receptor (beta chain) was profiled in a study of blood T cell repertoires in COVID-19. Study information: PBMCs, B-cell-depleted T cells, or T cells provided the cDNA or gDNA that made up the material.

Looked up from germline, CDR1 is KGHSH and CDR2 is LQKENI. The ends lost 3 bases at V and 3 bases at J; junction bases unmatched: 7. This CDR3 has 15 amino acids. Original handling: Estimation of nucleated cell counts was performed using reference gene primer amplification. The assay was immunoSEQ multiplex PCR, and TCRdb's table has in-frame clones only and misses some. V and J calls and clone size are copied from that table; D and trimming were computed from the DNA. The table lists 70,000 to 95,000 clones, 70% to 85% of them singletons. Sequenced input: peripheral blood. The chain links TRBV18 to TRBJ1-1, with 7 nucleotides matching TRBD1. The receptor was isolated from a human donor in a cohort sampled during active COVID-19. Here the CDR3 reads CASSPGQPRDTEAFF. The CDR3 DNA reads as TGTGCCAGCTCACCGGGACAGCCGAGGGACACTGAAGCTTTCTTT.